This TCR beta chain is drawn from a study of blood T cell repertoires in COVID-19. The wider study: Specimens from acute and convalescent COVID-19 originated in the United States, Italy and Spain.

The data were produced by immunoSEQ multiplex PCR, yet TCRdb's version contains in-frame clones alone and is incomplete. The sample carries a few hundred thousand clones, more than 75% recorded once. This receptor was obtained from an older woman in a cohort exposed to, infected with or recovered from COVID-19 (not recorded which). Sequenced sample: PBMCs or T cells enriched from blood (not recorded which).

CDR3 nucleotide sequence: TGCGCCAGCAGCTTGATATTTAACACTGAAGCTTTCTTT. It encodes CASSLIFNTEAFF. The rearrangement uses TRBV5-1 and TRBJ1-1; unclear D gene. The CDR3 is 13 amino acids. Germline V gene sequence: CDR1 SGHRS, CDR2 YFSETQ. The V and J ends lost 1 base and 2 bases respectively, with 6 bases between them.